The clone carrying this T cell receptor beta chain was seen ten or more times. The germline V gene encodes CDR1 MRHNA and CDR2 SNTAGT. The CDR3 length is 14 residues. The V and J ends lost 4 bases and 4 bases, in that order; junction bases with no gene match: 2. This entry is derived from a study of shared clonotypes between healthy human individuals. Produced via immunoSEQ multiplex PCR; TCRdb's table is partial and in-frame only. The data contain roughly 170,000 clones, roughly 70% of them singletons. The chain couples TRBV6-4 to TRBJ2-3; 10 bases align to TRBD2. The sequenced sample was memory CD4+ T cells sorted from blood. The subset denotes: CD45RA-negative fraction. This TCR came from a man aged 25-40 years in good health. CDR3 in DNA: TGTGCCAGCAGTGCAGGGACTAGCGCAGATACGCAGTATTTT. Translation gives CASSAGTSADTQYF.